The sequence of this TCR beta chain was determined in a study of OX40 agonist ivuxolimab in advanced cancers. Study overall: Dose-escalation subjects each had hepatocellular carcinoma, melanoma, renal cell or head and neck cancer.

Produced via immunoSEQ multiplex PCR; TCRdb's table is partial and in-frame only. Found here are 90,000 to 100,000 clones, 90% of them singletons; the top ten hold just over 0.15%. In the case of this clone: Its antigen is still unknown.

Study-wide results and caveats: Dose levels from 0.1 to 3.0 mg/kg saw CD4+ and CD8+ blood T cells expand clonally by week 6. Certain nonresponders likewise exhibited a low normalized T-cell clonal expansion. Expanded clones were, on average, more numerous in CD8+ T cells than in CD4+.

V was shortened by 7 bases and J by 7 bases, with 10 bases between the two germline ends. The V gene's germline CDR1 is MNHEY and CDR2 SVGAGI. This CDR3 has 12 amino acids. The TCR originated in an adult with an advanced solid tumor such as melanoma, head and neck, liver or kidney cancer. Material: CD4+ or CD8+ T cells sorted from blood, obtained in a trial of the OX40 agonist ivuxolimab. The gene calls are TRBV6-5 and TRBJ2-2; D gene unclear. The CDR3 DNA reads TGTGCCAGCAAGAGGTGGAGCGGGGAGCTGTTTTTT. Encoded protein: CASKRWSGELFF.